This T cell receptor (beta chain) was sequenced for a study of quantifying T cell responses using KT2 cells. Across the study: TCR alpha and beta constant-region primers primed reverse transcription of RNA. A predetermined fluorescence threshold ended the second PCR, run as a qPCR.

An oligo carrying a UMI was ligated to the cDNA 3' end. An equimolar mix of RC1.1 and RC1.2 primed the beta chain across TRBC1 and TRBC2. Each CDR3 protein is one row after TCRdb ran MiXCR on the UMI-ligation and nested PCR reads. The sample records over 55,000 distinct CDR3 sequences, 10% to 15% being singletons. Unfractionated PBMC were spiked with known numbers of KT2 clone cells. The TCR was taken from a human donor. The sample was PBMCs spiked with cells of the T cell clone KT2.

CDR3 sequence (DNA): TGTGCCAGCAGCCAAGTAGGTTTGGACAATTCCGCAGATACGCAGTATTTT. It translates to CASSQVGLDNSADTQYF. The chain joins TRBV3-1 to TRBJ2-3; TRBD1 might be the D (5 bases). The germline gives CDR1 LGHDT, CDR2 YNNKEL (reference sequence). The CDR3 runs 17 residues. V lost 1 base, J lost 4 bases, and 18 bases lay in between.